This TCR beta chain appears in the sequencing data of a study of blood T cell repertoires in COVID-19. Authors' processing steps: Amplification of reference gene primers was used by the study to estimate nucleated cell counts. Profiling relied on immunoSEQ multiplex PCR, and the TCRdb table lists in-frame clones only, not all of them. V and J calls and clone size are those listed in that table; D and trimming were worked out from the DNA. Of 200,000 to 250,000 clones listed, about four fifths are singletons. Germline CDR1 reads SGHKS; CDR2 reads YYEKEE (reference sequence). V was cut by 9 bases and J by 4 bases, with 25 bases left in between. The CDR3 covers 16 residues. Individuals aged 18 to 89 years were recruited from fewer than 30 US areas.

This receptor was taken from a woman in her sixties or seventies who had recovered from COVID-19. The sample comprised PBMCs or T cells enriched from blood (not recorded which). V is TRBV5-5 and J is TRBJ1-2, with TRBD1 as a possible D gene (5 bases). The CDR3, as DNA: TGTGCCACCACCTCAACAGGATTACCCTCCGGCTATGGCTACACCTTC. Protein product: CATTSTGLPSGYGYTF.